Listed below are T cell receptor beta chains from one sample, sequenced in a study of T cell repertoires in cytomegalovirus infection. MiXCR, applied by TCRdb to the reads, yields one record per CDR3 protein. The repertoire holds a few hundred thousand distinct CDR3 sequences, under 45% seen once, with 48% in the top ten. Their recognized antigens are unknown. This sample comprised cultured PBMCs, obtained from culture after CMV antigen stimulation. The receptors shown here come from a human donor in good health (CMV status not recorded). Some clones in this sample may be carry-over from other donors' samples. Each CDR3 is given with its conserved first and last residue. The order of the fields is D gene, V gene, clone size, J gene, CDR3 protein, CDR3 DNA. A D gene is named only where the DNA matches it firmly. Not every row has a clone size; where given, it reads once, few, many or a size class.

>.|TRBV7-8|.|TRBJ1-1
CASSLARPRNTEAFF
TGTGCCAGCAGCTTAGCTAGGCCAAGGAACACTGAAGCTTTCTTT
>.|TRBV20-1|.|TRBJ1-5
CSATQSTPDQPQHF
TGCAGTGCTACCCAATCAACCCCGGATCAGCCCCAGCATTTT
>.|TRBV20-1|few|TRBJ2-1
CSAARPGSGEQFF
TGCAGTGCGGCACGACCGGGGTCCGGTGAGCAGTTCTTC
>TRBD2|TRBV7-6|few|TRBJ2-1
CASSLIAGHTPSYNEQFF
TGTGCCAGCAGCTTAATAGCGGGCCACACCCCCTCCTACAATGAGCAGTTCTTC
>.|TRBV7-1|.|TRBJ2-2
CASQPFGRGGELFF
TGTGCCAGCCAACCGTTTGGGCGGGGCGGGGAGCTGTTTTTT
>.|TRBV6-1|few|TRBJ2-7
CASTEPGNPYEQYF
TGTGCCAGCACCGAACCAGGGAACCCCTACGAGCAGTACTTC
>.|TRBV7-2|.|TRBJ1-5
CASSLRTQGPNQPQHF
TGTGCCAGCAGCTTAAGGACCCAGGGGCCGAATCAGCCCCAGCATTTT
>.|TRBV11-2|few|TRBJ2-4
CASSAGASGEDIQYF
TGTGCCAGCAGCGCCGGTGCTAGTGGGGAAGACATTCAGTACTTC
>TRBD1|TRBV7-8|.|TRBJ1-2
CASSRTGTGRTFYGYTF
TGTGCCAGCAGCCGGACCGGGACAGGGAGAACTTTCTATGGCTACACCTTC
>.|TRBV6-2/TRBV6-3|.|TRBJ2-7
CASSALGGFYEQYF
TGTGCCAGCAGCGCCCTAGGGGGGTTCTACGAGCAGTACTTC
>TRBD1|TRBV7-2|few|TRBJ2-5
CASRHDRGPQETQYF
TGTGCCAGCAGGCACGACAGGGGACCCCAAGAGACCCAGTACTTC
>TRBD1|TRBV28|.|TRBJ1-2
CASSRQGLFYGYTF
TGTGCCAGCAGTCGACAGGGCCTATTTTATGGCTACACCTTC
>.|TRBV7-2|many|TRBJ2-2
CASSFPNTGELFF
TGTGCCAGCAGCTTCCCGAACACCGGGGAGCTGTTTTTT
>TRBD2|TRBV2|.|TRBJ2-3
CASSVLAGTDTQYF
TGTGCCAGCAGTGTACTAGCGGGTACTGATACGCAGTATTTT
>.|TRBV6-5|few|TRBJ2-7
CASSRRPGGFTYEQYF
TGTGCCAGCAGTAGACGACCCGGGGGTTTTACCTACGAGCAGTACTTC
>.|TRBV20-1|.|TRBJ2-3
CSAGSRGGISDTQYF
TGCAGTGCCGGCTCCAGGGGTGGTATTTCAGATACGCAGTATTTT
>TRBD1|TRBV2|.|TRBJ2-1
CASSFGTVVREQFF
TGTGCCAGCAGTTTCGGGACAGTAGTAAGGGAGCAGTTCTTC
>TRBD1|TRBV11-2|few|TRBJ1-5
CASSPAGQGYQPQHF
TGTGCCAGCAGCCCGGCGGGACAGGGATATCAGCCCCAGCATTTT
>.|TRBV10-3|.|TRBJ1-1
CAISDPDMNTEAFF
TGTGCCATCAGTGACCCGGACATGAACACTGAAGCTTTCTTT
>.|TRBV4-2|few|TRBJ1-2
CASRGQGSGYTF
TGTGCCAGCAGGGGGCAGGGGAGCGGCTACACCTTC
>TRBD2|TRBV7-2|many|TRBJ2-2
CASSLSGRAGELFF
TGTGCCAGCAGCTTGAGCGGGAGGGCCGGGGAGCTGTTTTTT
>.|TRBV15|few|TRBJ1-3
CATSRDRTEGNTIYF
TGTGCCACCAGCAGAGATCGGACGGAAGGAAACACCATATATTTT
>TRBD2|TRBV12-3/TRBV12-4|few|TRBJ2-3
CASSTSGSLTDTQYF
TGTGCCAGCAGCACTAGCGGGTCCCTCACAGATACGCAGTATTTT
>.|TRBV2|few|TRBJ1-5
CASSDGQHQPQHF
TGTGCCAGCAGTGACGGACAGCATCAGCCCCAGCATTTT
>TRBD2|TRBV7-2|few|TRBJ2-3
CASSLRGLALDTQYF
TGTGCCAGCAGCTTACGGGGACTAGCATTGGATACGCAGTATTTT
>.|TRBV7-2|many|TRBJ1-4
CASSPGQANEKLFF
TGTGCCAGCAGCCCCGGACAAGCTAATGAAAAACTGTTTTTT
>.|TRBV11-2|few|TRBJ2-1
CASSSTSQSNNEQFF
TGTGCCAGCAGCTCTACTTCGCAAAGCAACAATGAGCAGTTCTTC
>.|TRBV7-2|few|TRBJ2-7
CASSPSSGRGEQYF
TGTGCCAGCAGCCCGTCCTCAGGGAGAGGCGAGCAGTACTTC
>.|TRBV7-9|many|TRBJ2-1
CASSLVGWGEQFF
TGTGCCAGCAGCTTAGTGGGTTGGGGGGAGCAGTTCTTC
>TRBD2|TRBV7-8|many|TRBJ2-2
CASSRTLAGGGELFF
TGTGCCAGCAGCCGAACCTTAGCGGGGGGAGGGGAGCTGTTTTTT
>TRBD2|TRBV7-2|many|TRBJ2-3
CASSLRLAGRSTDTQYF
TGTGCCAGCAGTCTAAGACTAGCGGGAAGGTCCACAGATACGCAGTATTTT
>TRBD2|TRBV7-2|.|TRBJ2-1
CASSFSLAGYNEQFF
TGTGCCAGCAGCTTCTCACTAGCGGGGTACAATGAGCAGTTCTTC
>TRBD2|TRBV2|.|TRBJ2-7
CASRVTSRYEQYF
TGTGCCAGCAGGGTGACTAGCCGCTACGAGCAGTACTTC
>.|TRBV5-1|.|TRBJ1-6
CASSFRPEKNSPLHF
TGCGCCAGCAGCTTTCGTCCAGAGAAGAATTCACCCCTCCACTTT
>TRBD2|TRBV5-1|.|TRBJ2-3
CASSLEAGGIDTQYF
TGCGCCAGCAGCTTGGAGGCGGGAGGTATAGATACGCAGTATTTT
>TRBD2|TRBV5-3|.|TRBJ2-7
CARSPGLAGDPYEQYF
TGTGCCAGAAGCCCGGGACTAGCGGGGGACCCCTACGAGCAGTACTTC
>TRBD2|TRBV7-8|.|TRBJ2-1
CASSIYSGSGYEQFF
TGTGCCAGCAGCATCTATAGCGGGAGCGGTTATGAGCAGTTCTTC
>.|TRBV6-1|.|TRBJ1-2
CASSLQGVRGGYTF
TGTGCCAGCAGTCTACAGGGTGTTCGAGGGGGCTACACCTTC